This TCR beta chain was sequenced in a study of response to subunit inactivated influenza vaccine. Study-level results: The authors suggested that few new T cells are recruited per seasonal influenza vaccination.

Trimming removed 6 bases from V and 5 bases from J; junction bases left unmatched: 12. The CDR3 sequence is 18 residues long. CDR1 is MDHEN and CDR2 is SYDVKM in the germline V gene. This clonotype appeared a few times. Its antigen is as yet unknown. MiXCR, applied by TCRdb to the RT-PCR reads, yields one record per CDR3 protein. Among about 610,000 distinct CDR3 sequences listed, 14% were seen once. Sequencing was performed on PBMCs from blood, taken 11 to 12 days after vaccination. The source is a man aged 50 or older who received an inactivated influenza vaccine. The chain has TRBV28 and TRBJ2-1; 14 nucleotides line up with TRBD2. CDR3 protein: CASRHVRLAGGPHNEQFF. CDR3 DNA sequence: TGTGCCAGCAGACACGTCCGACTAGCGGGAGGGCCCCACAATGAGCAGTTCTTC.